This TCR beta chain originates from a study of identical twins. Study-level findings and limits: There was an excess of low generation probability in the out-of-frame alpha sequences that twins shared. Cross-sectional statistics, not tracking of the same donors, supported the conclusions.

This clonotype was observed many times. Its specificity is not known. Using its own MiXCR run on the 5' RACE reads, TCRdb lists one record per CDR3 protein. The sample lists roughly 500,000 distinct CDR3 sequences, less than 25% occurring once. The CDR3 has 14 residues. The ends lost 4 bases at V and 4 bases at J; junction bases unmatched: 3. Per the germline V gene, CDR1 is SGHRS and CDR2 is YFSETQ. These data also featured in a second study, about T cells expressing NK-cell markers.

The origin of this receptor is a woman aged 18-30 years in good health. The chain uses TRBV5-1 and TRBJ2-3; TRBD2 agrees at 10 bases. Sequencing used CD4+ T cells sorted from blood. The CDR3 nucleotides read TGCGCCAGCAGCGAAGGGACTAGCGCAGATACGCAGTATTTT. This translates into CASSEGTSADTQYF. Using reference TRBV5-1 and TRBJ2-3 for the parts outside the CDR3, the full variable domain is KAGVTQTPRYLIKTRGQQVTLSCSPISGHRSVSWYQQTPGQGLQFLFEYFSETQRNKGNFPGRFSGRQFSNSRSEMNVSTLELGDSALYLCASSEGTSADTQYFGPGTRLTVL.